Described below is a single T cell receptor (beta chain) sequence and its context. Antigen specificity is unknown. An end of the junction does not agree with germline; a read error may underlie this. Germline CDR1 is SGHTA and CDR2 is FQGTGA. CDR3 length: 13 residues. Constant-region priming of 500 ng total RNA yielded TCR beta cDNA. TCR beta libraries came from three nested multiplex PCR rounds using slightly modified ARM-PCR. Running 9 to 11 cycles apiece, the first two PCR rounds relied on TRBV1-TRBV30 forward primers together with a C-beta reverse primer. TCRdb reanalysed the multiplex PCR reads using MiXCR and keeps one entry per CDR3 protein. The sample yields fewer than 250,000 distinct CDR3 sequences, almost 65% seen once. These data belong to a study of tumor-infiltrating lymphocytes in primary liver carcinoma. Looking at the study overall: Measuring about 4.2 to 10 cm across, the tumors were staged as T1-T3 N0M0.

For blood RNA, unsorted whole blood served as the source, and germline DNA was extracted too. No treatment had been given to the patients, who were chronically infected with HBV. Notes on the study in general: Lesser overlap characterized tumor-adjacent and tumor-blood pairs relative to tumor region pairs. Significantly larger top-250-clone fractions were found in tumors than in blood (p = 0.039).

This receptor was obtained from a woman aged 60 to 75 with primary liver carcinoma and hepatitis B virus infection. J is TRBJ1-6 and V is TRBV7-3, with D uncertain. The sequenced sample consisted of peripheral blood. CDR3 coding DNA: TGTGCCAGCAGCCCCTATTTGAATTCACTCCTCCACTTT. Its protein is CASSPYLNSLLHF.